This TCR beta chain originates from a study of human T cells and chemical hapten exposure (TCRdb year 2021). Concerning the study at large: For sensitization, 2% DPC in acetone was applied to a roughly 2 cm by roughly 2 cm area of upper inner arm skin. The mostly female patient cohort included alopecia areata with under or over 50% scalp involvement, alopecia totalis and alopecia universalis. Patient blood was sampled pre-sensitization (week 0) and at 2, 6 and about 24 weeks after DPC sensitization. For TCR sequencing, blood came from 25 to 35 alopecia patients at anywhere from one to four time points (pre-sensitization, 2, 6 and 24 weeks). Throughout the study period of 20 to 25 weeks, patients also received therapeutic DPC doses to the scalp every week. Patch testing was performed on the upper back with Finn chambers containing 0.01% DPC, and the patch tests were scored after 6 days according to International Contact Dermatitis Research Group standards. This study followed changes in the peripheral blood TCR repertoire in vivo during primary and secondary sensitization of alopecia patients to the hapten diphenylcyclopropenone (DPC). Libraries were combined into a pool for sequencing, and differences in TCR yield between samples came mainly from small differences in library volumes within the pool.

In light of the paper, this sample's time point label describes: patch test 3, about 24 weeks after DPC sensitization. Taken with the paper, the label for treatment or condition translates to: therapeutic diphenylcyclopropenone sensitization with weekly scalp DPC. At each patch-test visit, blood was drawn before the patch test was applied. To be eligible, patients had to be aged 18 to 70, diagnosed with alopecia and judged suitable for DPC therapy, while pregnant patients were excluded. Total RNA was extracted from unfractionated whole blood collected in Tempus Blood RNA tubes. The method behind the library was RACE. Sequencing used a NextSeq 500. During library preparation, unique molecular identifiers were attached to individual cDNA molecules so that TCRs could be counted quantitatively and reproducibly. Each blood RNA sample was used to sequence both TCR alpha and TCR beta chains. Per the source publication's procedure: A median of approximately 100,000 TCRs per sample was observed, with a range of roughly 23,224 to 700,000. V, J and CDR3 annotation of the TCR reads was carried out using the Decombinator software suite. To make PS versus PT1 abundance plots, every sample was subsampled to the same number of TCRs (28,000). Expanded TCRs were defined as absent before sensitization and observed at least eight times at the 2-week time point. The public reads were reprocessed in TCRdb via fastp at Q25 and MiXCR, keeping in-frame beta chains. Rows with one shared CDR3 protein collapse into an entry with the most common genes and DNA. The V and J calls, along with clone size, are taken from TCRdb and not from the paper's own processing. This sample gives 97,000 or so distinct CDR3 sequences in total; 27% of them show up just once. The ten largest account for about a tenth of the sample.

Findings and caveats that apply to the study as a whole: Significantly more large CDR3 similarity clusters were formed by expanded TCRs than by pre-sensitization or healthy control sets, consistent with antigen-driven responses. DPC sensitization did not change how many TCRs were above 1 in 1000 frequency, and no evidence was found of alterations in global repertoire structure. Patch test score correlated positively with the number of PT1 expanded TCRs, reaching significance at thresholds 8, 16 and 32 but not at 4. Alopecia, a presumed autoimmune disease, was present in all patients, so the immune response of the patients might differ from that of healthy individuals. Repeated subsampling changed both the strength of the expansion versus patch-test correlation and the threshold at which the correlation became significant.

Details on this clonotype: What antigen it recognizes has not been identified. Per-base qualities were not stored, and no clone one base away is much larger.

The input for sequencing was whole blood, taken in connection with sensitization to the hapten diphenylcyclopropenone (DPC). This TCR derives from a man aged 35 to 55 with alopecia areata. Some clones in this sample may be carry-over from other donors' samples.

The sequence in DNA is TGTGCCAGCAGTTCCGGGACAGGGGGCTACGAGCAGTACTTC. Translated, this is CASSSGTGGYEQYF. The rearranged segments are TRBV28 and TRBJ2-7; the central 11 bases match TRBD1. The germline V gene supplies CDR1 MDHEN and CDR2 SYDVKM. Here V drops 4 bases and J drops 3 bases, and the junction holds 2 bases not matched to any gene. The CDR3 starts with the cysteine, ends with the phenylalanine, and has 14 residues. Only CDR3 DNA remains: 42 bases, in frame from the first base.